These 19 T cell receptor beta chains came from one sample sequenced in a study of T cell responses to AZD1222 COVID-19 vaccine (dated by TCRdb to the early 2020s). The method behind the library was the immunoSEQ multiplex PCR assay. Here the immuneACCESS table is served through TCRdb, limited to in-frame sequences with V and J called. Missing clones are a known gap in these copies; in checked studies unresolved V genes cover under half, and the rest lacks a known reason. The sample table shows roughly 150,000 clones, and 90% are seen once. The ten largest clones take up approximately 6.3% of the sample. In the paper's terms, the time point label means: about 28 days (+/-7) after the second vaccine dose. This specimen consisted of peripheral blood, obtained 28 days after the second AZD1222 dose. All receptors come from an adult who received the AZD1222 COVID-19 vaccine.

This clone was detected only a few times. The chain links TRBV6-1 to TRBJ1-5; a weak D match, TRBD1 (5 bases). Germline-derived CDR1 and CDR2 are MNHNS and SASEGT. This CDR3 spans 15 amino acids. The V gene lost 2 bases and the J gene lost 0 bases, with 8 bases spanning the gap. In nucleotides, the CDR3 is TGTGCCAGCAGTGAATGGGACGTTAGCAATCAGCCCCAGCATTTT. Residues: CASSEWDVSNQPQHF.

The chain is built from TRBV2 and TRBJ2-7; D call uncertain. Germline-derived CDR1 and CDR2 are SNHLY and FYNNEI. Trimming pared 5 bases from V and 3 bases from J, leaving 14 bases between. This CDR3 spans 14 amino acids. The CDR3 sequence is CASSLQQANYEQYF. CDR3 nucleotide sequence: TGTGCCAGCAGTCTACAGCAGGCGAACTACGAGCAGTACTTC.

The sample holds one count of this clone. V usage is TRBV5-1 and J usage is TRBJ1-6; no firm D call. The CDR3 is 19 amino acids. Germline-derived CDR1 and CDR2 are SGHRS and YFSETQ. The V end was cut by 4 bases, the J end by 4 bases, with 24 bases between. DNA for the CDR3: TGCGCCAGCAGCACTAATGCGGCGGCGGGCACAACATATAATTCACCCCTCCACTTT. Translating it yields CASSTNAAAGTTYNSPLHF.

The chain combines TRBV7-2 with TRBJ2-7; 10 bases line up with TRBD2. CDR1 and CDR2 from the germline V gene are SGHTA and FQGNSA. V lost 0 bases and J lost 3; bases outside the gene matches: 2. CDR3 length equals 15 residues. The CDR3 region is CASSLARLAGYEQYF. The CDR3 DNA reads as TGTGCCAGCAGCTTAGCGAGACTAGCGGGCTACGAGCAGTACTTC. The full variable domain, with the rest looked up from reference TRBV7-2 and TRBJ2-7, is GAGVSQSPSNKVTEKGKDVELRCDPISGHTALYWYRQSLGQGLEFLIYFQGNSAPDKSGLPSDRFSAERTGGSVSTLTIQRTQQEDSAVYLCASSLARLAGYEQYFGPGTRLTVT.

V gene TRBV6-5 combines with J gene TRBJ1-2; the D is unclear. The CDR3 consists of 13 residues. V was cut by 0 bases and J by 5 bases, with 7 bases left in between. The germline V gene has CDR1 MNHEY and CDR2 SVGAGI. Here the CDR3 reads CASSYSSNYGYTF. CDR3 bases: TGTGCCAGCAGTTACTCCTCAAATTATGGCTACACCTTC.

The chain combines TRBV19 with TRBJ1-2; 10 nucleotides line up with TRBD1. With 9 bases clipped from V and 2 bases from J, the junction kept 9 bases outside the gene matches. The CDR3 has 15 residues. Germline lookup yields CDR1 LNHDA and CDR2 SQIVND (reference sequence). The CDR3 loop is CASVLTGGINYGYTF. In nucleotides, the CDR3 is TGTGCCAGCGTGTTGACAGGGGGCATCAACTATGGCTACACCTTC.

This clone was detected a few times. The rearrangement uses TRBV29-1 and TRBJ1-1, with D possibly being TRBD1 (5 bases). Trimming cost V 5 bases and J 1 base, with 8 bases left between them. Germline lookup yields CDR1 SQVTM and CDR2 ANQGSEA. The CDR3 contains 12 residues. CDR3 residues: CSVRQGNTEAFF. Written as DNA, the CDR3 is TGCAGCGTTCGGCAGGGGAACACTGAAGCTTTCTTT. Full variable domain (remainder filled in from reference TRBV29-1 and TRBJ1-1): SAVISQKPSRDICQRGTSLTIQCQVDSQVTMMFWYRQQPGQSLTLIATANQGSEATYESGFVIDKFPISRPNLTFSTLTVSNMSPEDSSIYLCSVRQGNTEAFFGQGTRLTVV.

This sequence joins TRBV4-1 and TRBJ2-1; 9 bases match TRBD2. Germline CDR1 reads MGHRA; CDR2 reads YSYEKL. CDR3 length: 15 amino acids. With 3 bases clipped from V and 7 bases from J, the junction kept 7 bases outside the gene matches. The CDR3 reads CASSHPGTSKNEQFF. As DNA, the CDR3 is TGCGCCAGCAGCCACCCCGGGACTAGCAAGAATGAGCAGTTCTTC.

The V and J genes are TRBV3-1 (or the pseudogene TRBV3-2) and TRBJ1-1; possibly TRBD1 for D (5 bases). The V gene lost 4 bases and the J gene lost 5 bases, with 17 bases spanning the gap. Germline CDR1 is LGHDT and CDR2 is YNNKEL (reference sequence). This CDR3 has 15 residues. The CDR3 region is CASSRHQGISTEAFF. The CDR3, as DNA: TGTGCCAGCAGCCGCCACCAGGGTATTAGTACTGAAGCTTTCTTT.

The V call is TRBV5-1, the J call TRBJ2-5, with 7 bases lining up with TRBD2. There are 14 residues in the CDR3. Germline values: CDR1 SGHRS, CDR2 YFSETQ. Trimming took 0 bases from V and 3 from J; bases not matched to a gene: 2. The CDR3 protein is CASSLEGGKETQYF. The CDR3 bases are TGCGCCAGCAGCTTGGAGGGAGGGAAAGAGACCCAGTACTTC. The full variable domain, its missing parts supplied by reference TRBV5-1 and TRBJ2-5, is KAGVTQTPRYLIKTRGQQVTLSCSPISGHRSVSWYQQTPGQGLQFLFEYFSETQRNKGNFPGRFSGRQFSNSRSEMNVSTLELGDSALYLCASSLEGGKETQYFGPGTRLLVL.

V usage is TRBV5-4 and J usage is TRBJ2-2; no firm D call. The V gene lost 2 bases and the J gene lost 2 bases, with 1 base spanning the gap. The CDR3 is made up of 12 amino acids. CDR1 and CDR2 (germline): SGHNT, YYREEE (reference sequence). CDR3 DNA: TGTGCCAGCAGCTTCAACACCGGGGAGCTGTTTTTT. Amino acid sequence: CASSFNTGELFF.

This chain connects TRBV18 to TRBJ2-5; perhaps TRBD2 as D (7 bases). The CDR3 runs to 18 residues. Germline V gene data show CDR1 as KGHSH and CDR2 as LQKENI. Trimming took 6 bases from V and 2 from J, leaving 25 bases between them. The CDR3 region is CASSSSPPAGANQETQYF. CDR3 nucleotide sequence: TGTGCCAGCTCCAGCTCCCCTCCCGCGGGGGCTAATCAAGAGACCCAGTACTTC.

The chain recombines TRBV27 with TRBJ1-4, with D perhaps TRBD1 (5 bases). The V gene's germline CDR1 is MNHEY and CDR2 SMNVEV (reference sequence). The CDR3 has 16 residues. Trimming pared 5 bases from V and 2 bases from J, leaving 15 bases between. Written as DNA, the CDR3 is TGTGCCAGCAGTCCCTGGGGGACTGGGACTAATGAAAAACTGTTTTTT. It translates to CASSPWGTGTNEKLFF.

The J gene is TRBJ1-4, the V gene TRBV5-8, with TRBD1 matching 8 bases. V shed 5 bases and J 5 bases; nucleotides not matched to a gene: 5. Per the germline V gene, CDR1 is SGHTS and CDR2 is YDEGEE. The CDR3 runs 14 residues. CDR3 in DNA: TGTGCCAGCAGATACCGGACAGGGAATGAAAAACTGTTTTTT. Its protein is CASRYRTGNEKLFF.

The J gene is TRBJ2-2, the V gene TRBV19; D might be TRBD1 (5 bases). The V end lost 5 bases, the J end lost 2 bases, and 12 bases lay between the germline ends. Germline assignment: CDR1 LNHDA and CDR2 SQIVND (reference sequence). The CDR3 is 15 amino acids. CDR3 region: CASSVDSLNTGELFF. The CDR3 region has the DNA TGTGCCAGTAGTGTCGACAGCCTAAACACCGGGGAGCTGTTTTTT.

This sequence joins TRBV6-6 and TRBJ1-5; D is perhaps TRBD1 (5 bases). Trimming took 6 bases from V and 2 from J, leaving 11 bases between them. The CDR3 length is 14 residues. CDR1 is MNHNY, CDR2 SVGAGI, per germline (reference sequence). This CDR3 is CASSLGTRNQPQHF. CDR3 bases: TGTGCCAGCAGCCTTGGGACCCGCAATCAGCCCCAGCATTTT.

Many counts were recorded for this clone. V and J are TRBV30 and TRBJ2-7; 9 bases are a match to TRBD1. The CDR3 sequence is 14 residues long. Trimming cost V 5 bases and J 6 bases; bases outside gene matches: 11. The germline gives CDR1 GTSNPN, CDR2 SVGIG (reference sequence). CDR3 protein: CAWSTGTGSVEQYF. The DNA of the CDR3 is TGTGCCTGGTCGACCGGGACAGGGTCGGTCGAGCAGTACTTC.

This chain joins TRBV19 and TRBJ1-6; no firm D call. The CDR3 length is 18 residues. The V and J ends lost 2 bases and 0 bases respectively, with 14 bases between them. Germline loops: CDR1 LNHDA, CDR2 SQIVND (reference sequence). CDR3 DNA sequence: TGTGCCAGTAGTATACCGAATGTTGGGAGCTCCTATAATTCACCCCTCCACTTT. This translates into CASSIPNVGSSYNSPLHF.

The CDR3 bases are TGTGCCAGCACCACCCCGGGGAATCAGCCCCAGCATTTT. Its protein is CASTTPGNQPQHF. The chain employs TRBV28 and TRBJ1-5, with D unclear. Germline V CDR1 and CDR2: MDHEN, SYDVKM. Deletions cut 7 bases from V and 4 bases from J, with 11 bases between. CDR3 length: 13 residues.